The present entry profiles one T cell receptor (beta chain) with its context. Its cognate antigen is unknown. At one of its ends the junction is not consistent with the germline gene, which may arise from a read error. This sample is drawn from a study of HIV-infected children after antiretroviral therapy interruption. Overall study: Interruption-arm samples span weeks 0, 12, interruption end (24 or 48), and about 3 years post-study.

As for treatment: PENTA 11 planned treatment interruption arm or continuous ART arm. RNA-based 3' RACE libraries used unique molecular identifiers. TCRdb redid the calling of the 3' RACE reads with MiXCR, one entry per CDR3 protein. The sample contains roughly 46,000 distinct CDR3 sequences, around 4.7% of which appear only once. The CDR3 contains 14 residues. General study results and limits: Sorted CD45RA+ naive cells might include minor non-naive CD45RA+ cells.

The sequence was obtained from a pool of human donors with HIV. The chain combines TRBV12-3 or TRBV12-4 with TRBJ2-1, with 7 bases aligning to TRBD1. This material consisted of CD45RA+ CD4+ T cells from PBMCs, pooled from several time points, taken from a donor given antiretroviral therapy, either interrupted or continuous. Documented subset: naive CD4+ CD45RA+ CD45RO- T cells. The CDR3: CATSSKGGLDEQFF. The CDR3 DNA follows: TGTGCCACCAGTTCGAAAGGGGGCTTGGATGAGCAGTTCTTC.